Sequencing of this T cell receptor beta chain was carried out in a study of blood T cell repertoires in COVID-19. Study-level background: PBMCs, B-cell-depleted T cells, or T cells were the source of the cDNA or gDNA that made up the material.

The germline gives CDR1 SGDLS, CDR2 YYNGEE. The trim removed 3 bases at V and 1 base at J, leaving 6 bases unmatched. The CDR3 has 15 amino acids. The assay was immunoSEQ multiplex PCR, and TCRdb's table has in-frame clones only and misses some. The profile shows around 57,000 clones, 82% of them singletons. What was sequenced was peripheral blood. This TCR was recovered from a woman aged 60-75 years with acute or convalescent COVID-19. This chain links TRBV9 with TRBJ1-2; 7 bases are a match to TRBD1. In nucleotides, the CDR3 is TGTGCCAGCAGCGAGGATGGGGACAGTAACTATGGCTACACCTTC. It yields the protein CASSEDGDSNYGYTF.